This T cell receptor (beta chain) was obtained from a study of control samples from healthy donors and cancer patients. The germline gives CDR1 KGHSH, CDR2 LQKENI. CDR3 size: 14 residues. Trimming pared 0 bases from V and 5 bases from J, leaving 10 bases between. Assay: immunoSEQ multiplex PCR; the TCRdb copy retains only in-frame clones and omits some. The sample consists of around 140,000 clones, about nine tenths of them appearing once. The sequencing input was blood. The chain joins TRBV18 to TRBJ2-5, with D perhaps matching TRBD2 (6 bases). The TCR sequence derives from a man younger than 35 in good health. The CDR3 region has the DNA TGTGCCAGCTCACCACCCGCTGGGGGGGAGACCCAGTACTTC. The encoded protein is CASSPPAGGETQYF.